The 30 T cell receptor beta chains below were found in one sample sequenced in a study of beta chain features in type 1 diabetes. General study findings and limits: Significant though moderate, a shortening of TCRB CDR3s appeared in all four CD4+ subsets of Type 1 diabetes patients.

The study reverse transcribed the entire isolated RNA, so it sequenced expressed TCRB transcripts. Method: immunoSEQ multiplex PCR; TCRdb's copy keeps in-frame clones and lacks some. Of hundreds of thousands of clones in the sample, roughly 12% were seen once. Their cognate antigens are unknown. Sequencing was performed on naive CD4+ T cells from blood. The receptors derive from a man younger than 35 with type 1 diabetes.

This chain joins TRBV27 and TRBJ1-1, with D tentatively TRBD1 (5 bases). The CDR3 loop spans 14 amino acids. Germline loops: CDR1 MNHEY, CDR2 SMNVEV (reference sequence). Trimming left V 5 bases short and J 5 bases short, with 15 bases between. The CDR3 nucleotides are TGTGCCAGCAGTCCATATTCAGGGTTGACTGAAGCTTTCTTT. The encoded protein is CASSPYSGLTEAFF.

This clone was counted a few times. The chain joins TRBV30 to TRBJ2-3; tentatively, D is TRBD1 or TRBD2 (7 bases each). V lost 1 base to trimming and J lost 0 bases, with 11 bases between them. Germline-derived CDR1 and CDR2 are GTSNPN and SVGIG (reference sequence). This CDR3 has 15 amino acids. CDR3 coding DNA: TGTGCCTGGAGTGGGGAGGGGGCGAGCACAGATACGCAGTATTTT. It encodes CAWSGEGASTDTQYF.

The rearrangement uses TRBV29-1 and TRBJ1-1; D unclear. V was shortened by 4 bases and J by 4 bases, with 7 bases between the two germline ends. The CDR3 runs to 11 residues. Germline lookup yields CDR1 SQVTM and CDR2 ANQGSEA. The CDR3 DNA sequence: TGCAGCGTTGCCAGGACCACTGAAGCTTTCTTT. Amino acids: CSVARTTEAFF.

The chain links TRBV19 to TRBJ1-1; no clear D gene. In germline, CDR1 is LNHDA, CDR2 SQIVND (reference sequence). The CDR3 covers 13 residues. Deletions cut 3 bases from V and 6 bases from J, with 11 bases between. CDR3 DNA sequence: TGTGCCAGTAGTATCCCCGGGAGCGCTGAAGCTTTCTTT. This translates into CASSIPGSAEAFF.

There are a few counts of this clone. V gene TRBV7-2 combines with J gene TRBJ2-1; maybe TRBD2 (5 bases). The V end lost 5 bases, the J end lost 7 bases, and 18 bases lay between the germline ends. The CDR3 loop spans 15 amino acids. The V gene's germline CDR1 is SGHTA and CDR2 FQGNSA. In DNA form, the CDR3 reads TGTGCCAGCAGCGTCCAGCGAGGGATTACAAATGAGCAGTTCTTC. This codes for CASSVQRGITNEQFF.

The chain joins TRBV29-1 to TRBJ2-1, with D unclear. Per germline, CDR1 SQVTM and CDR2 ANQGSEA. The CDR3 loop spans 11 amino acids. Trimming left V 1 base short and J 6 bases short, with 4 bases between. The CDR3 DNA is TGCAGCGTTGAAGGTCTCAATGAGCAGTTCTTC. As protein: CSVEGLNEQFF.

In this sample, this clone turned up a few times. V gene TRBV30 combines with J gene TRBJ1-1; 7 bases are a match to TRBD1. Germline V CDR1 and CDR2: GTSNPN, SVGIG (reference sequence). The CDR3 is made up of 13 amino acids. J gave up 1 base and V 5 bases, and 4 bases lay outside the gene matches. CDR3 DNA: TGTGCCTGGGGGGGACAGCCGAACACTGAAGCTTTCTTT. As protein: CAWGGQPNTEAFF.

Only a few counts were recorded for this clone. This chain uses TRBV12-5 with TRBJ1-2, with D perhaps TRBD1 (6 bases). The V end lost 5 bases, the J end lost 2 bases, and 9 bases lay between the germline ends. CDR1 and CDR2 (germline): LGHNT, FRNRAP. The length of the CDR3 is 13 residues. The CDR3 bases are TGTGCTAGTGGTACCGGACAGAACTATGGCTACACCTTC. Amino acids: CASGTGQNYGYTF. Variable domain in full (rest from reference TRBV12-5 and TRBJ1-2): DARVTQTPRHKVTEMGQEVTMRCQPILGHNTVFWYRQTMMQGLELLAYFRNRAPLDDSGMPKDRFSAEMPDATLATLKIQPSEPRDSAVYFCASGTGQNYGYTFGSGTRLTVV.

The V and J genes are TRBV2 and TRBJ2-3; the match to TRBD1 covers 7 bases. This CDR3 contains 17 residues. The germline CDR1 and CDR2 sequences are SNHLY and FYNNEI. The V segment lost 8 bases and the J segment 0 bases; nucleotides outside the gene matches: 14. CDR3 in DNA: TGTGCCAGCTGTACAGGGGAAACCTTCCCTAGCACAGATACGCAGTATTTT. Its translation: CASCTGETFPSTDTQYF. Filled out from reference TRBV2 and TRBJ2-3, the complete variable domain reads EPEVTQTPSHQVTQMGQEVILRCVPISNHLYFYWYRQILGQKVEFLVSFYNNEISEKSEIFDDQFSVERPDGSNFTLKIRSTKLEDSAMYFCASCTGETFPSTDTQYFGPGTRLTVL.

The V and J genes are TRBV7-7 and TRBJ2-2, with 9 bases matching TRBD1. The V segment lost 5 bases and the J segment 5 bases; nucleotides outside the gene matches: 6. The CDR3 has 15 residues. Per the germline V gene, CDR1 is SSHAT and CDR2 is FNYEAQ (reference sequence). The CDR3 sequence: CASSRGTGSTGELFF. CDR3 DNA: TGTGCCAGCAGCCGCGGGACAGGGTCAACCGGGGAGCTGTTTTTT.

Regarding this clone: Other DNA sequences within the sample encode an identical CDR3. The chain recombines TRBV30 with TRBJ2-5; D gene uncertain. CDR3 length: 14 amino acids. CDR1 GTSNPN and CDR2 SVGIG come from the germline V gene (reference sequence). Trimming shortened V by 0 bases and J by 1 base, and 9 bases separated the two germline ends. In nucleotides, the CDR3 is TGTGCCTGGAGTGTGGGTGGAAGCCAAGAGACCCAGTACTTC. The encoded protein is CAWSVGGSQETQYF. The full variable domain, completed using reference TRBV30 and TRBJ2-5, is SQTIHQWPATLVQPVGSPLSLECTVEGTSNPNLYWYRQAAGRGLQLLFYSVGIGQISSEVPQNLSASRPQDRQFILSSKKLLLSDSGFYLCAWSVGGSQETQYFGPGTRLLVL.

This clone appeared a few times. V gene TRBV28 combines with J gene TRBJ2-7; D perhaps matches TRBD2 (6 bases). V dropped 5 bases and J dropped 2 bases, with 22 bases sitting between them. This CDR3 is built from 17 residues. Germline lookup yields CDR1 MDHEN and CDR2 SYDVKM. CDR3 protein: CASSPNPGLLPPYEQYF. As DNA, the CDR3 is TGTGCCAGCAGTCCAAATCCGGGACTTCTCCCCCCCTACGAGCAGTACTTC.

CDR3 loop: CSVGTPPDYGYTF. The CDR3 bases are TGCAGCGTGGGGACTCCACCCGACTATGGCTACACCTTC. The chain links TRBV29-1 to TRBJ1-2; the D gene is possibly TRBD1 (5 bases). This CDR3 contains 13 residues. In germline, CDR1 is SQVTM, CDR2 ANQGSEA. V shed 6 bases and J shed 3 bases, with 14 bases lying between them.

The chain is built from TRBV7-2 and TRBJ2-1; TRBD1 agrees at 11 bases. V was pared by 5 bases and J by 3 bases, with 3 bases of the junction left unmatched. CDR1 and CDR2 (germline): SGHTA, FQGNSA. The length of the CDR3 is 15 residues. The CDR3 nucleotides read TGTGCCAGCAGCGCGGGACAGGGGGTCTACAATGAGCAGTTCTTC. Protein: CASSAGQGVYNEQFF.

The CDR3 DNA reads as TGTGCCAGTAATGGCAGTAGTAAATCACCCCTCCACTTT. Amino acid sequence: CASNGSSKSPLHF. This chain links TRBV19 with TRBJ1-6; no definite D call. Germline loops: CDR1 LNHDA, CDR2 SQIVND (reference sequence). With 7 bases removed from V and 10 bases from J, the gap between germline ends came to 14 bases. This CDR3 is built from 13 residues. Variable domain in full (rest from reference TRBV19 and TRBJ1-6): DGGITQSPKYLFRKEGQNVTLSCEQNLNHDAMYWYRQDPGQGLRLIYYSQIVNDFQKGDIAEGYSVSREKKESFPLTVTSAQKNPTAFYLCASNGSSKSPLHFGNGTRLTVT.

This clone appeared a few times. The CDR3 DNA reads as TGTGCCAGCAGCTTGGACAGCCGCGCAACTAATGAAAAACTGTTTTTT. Translation: CASSLDSRATNEKLFF. The V gene is TRBV7-2, the J gene TRBJ1-4; D might be TRBD1 (6 bases). The germline gives CDR1 SGHTA, CDR2 FQGNSA. The ends were cut back, 3 bases at V and 0 bases at J, with 11 bases in the middle. The CDR3 runs 16 residues.

The chain has TRBV5-1 and TRBJ2-5, with 9 bases matching TRBD2. Trimming removed 3 bases from V and 5 bases from J; junction bases left unmatched: 17. This CDR3 is built from 18 residues. Germline V gene lookup returns CDR1 SGHRS and CDR2 YFSETQ. CDR3 nucleotides: TGCGCCAGCAGCTCTTTATCCAGCGGGGGGCCTATTGGGGAGACCCAGTACTTC. Amino acid sequence: CASSSLSSGGPIGETQYF. Filled out from reference TRBV5-1 and TRBJ2-5, the complete variable domain reads KAGVTQTPRYLIKTRGQQVTLSCSPISGHRSVSWYQQTPGQGLQFLFEYFSETQRNKGNFPGRFSGRQFSNSRSEMNVSTLELGDSALYLCASSSLSSGGPIGETQYFGPGTRLLVL.

This sequence joins TRBV7-9 and TRBJ2-7, with D perhaps being TRBD1 or TRBD2 (5 bases each). Between the trimmed V and J ends, which lost 5 bases and 2 bases, there was a span of 19 bases. Germline V CDR1 and CDR2: SEHNR, FQNEAQ (reference sequence). This CDR3 is built from 16 residues. In DNA, the CDR3 is TGTGCCAGCAGCCTGACAATAGGGACGGTGGCCTACGAGCAGTACTTC. The encoded protein is CASSLTIGTVAYEQYF.

The chain combines TRBV5-1 with TRBJ1-1, with D tentatively TRBD1 (5 bases). Germline V lookup: CDR1 SGHRS, CDR2 YFSETQ. The CDR3 runs to 13 residues. V gave up 4 bases and J gave up 4 bases, with 11 bases separating them. The CDR3 DNA reads TGCGCCAGCAGCATCGGGGCCGCCACTGAAGCTTTCTTT. Protein product: CASSIGAATEAFF.

The chain combines TRBV27 with TRBJ1-2; D possibly corresponds to TRBD1 (5 bases). Germline CDR1 is MNHEY and CDR2 is SMNVEV (reference sequence). Trimming took 5 bases from V and 8 from J, leaving 9 bases between them. The CDR3 totals 11 residues. The CDR3 coding sequence is TGTGCCAGCAGTGGGGGAAGAGGCTACACCTTC. Its protein product is CASSGGRGYTF.

This clone was counted only a few times. The chain joins TRBV10-3 to TRBJ2-3, with D perhaps matching TRBD1 (5 bases). This CDR3 region has 14 residues. Trimming took 6 bases from V and 0 from J, leaving 10 bases between them. Germline V lookup: CDR1 ENHRY, CDR2 SYGVKD. The DNA of the CDR3 is TGTGCCATCAGCCGACAGTATAGCACAGATACGCAGTATTTT. Protein product: CAISRQYSTDTQYF.

The chain joins TRBV28 to TRBJ2-5; D call uncertain. The V end was cut by 3 bases, the J end by 2 bases, with 10 bases between. CDR1 is MDHEN and CDR2 is SYDVKM in the germline V gene. The CDR3 has 14 residues. CDR3 amino acids: CASSFWAAQETQYF. The CDR3, as DNA: TGTGCCAGCAGTTTTTGGGCTGCTCAAGAGACCCAGTACTTC.

This clone was seen more than once but under ten times. This chain links TRBV6-1 with TRBJ2-3; D not certain. Trimming left V 1 base short and J 1 base short, with 6 bases between. CDR1 is MNHNS, CDR2 SASEGT, per germline. This CDR3 contains 14 residues. CDR3 amino acids: CASSEGHGTDTQYF. In DNA form, the CDR3 reads TGTGCCAGCAGTGAAGGACATGGCACAGATACGCAGTATTTT.

In DNA form, the CDR3 reads TGCAGCGTCCGGGGCCACATGAACACTGAAGCTTTCTTT. Its translation: CSVRGHMNTEAFF. The V call is TRBV29-1, the J call TRBJ1-1, with TRBD1 as a possible D gene (5 bases). Between the trimmed V and J ends, which lost 6 bases and 0 bases, there was a span of 11 bases. The V gene's germline CDR1 is SQVTM and CDR2 ANQGSEA. The CDR3 runs 13 residues.

The J gene is TRBJ1-2, the V gene TRBV9; 8 bases are a match to TRBD1. V dropped 4 bases and J dropped 5; count of bases not matched to a gene: 16. CDR3 length equals 17 residues. The V gene's germline CDR1 is SGDLS and CDR2 YYNGEE. CDR3: CASSPRTGRGGLYGYTF. CDR3 DNA: TGTGCCAGCAGCCCCCGGACAGGGAGGGGGGGATTATATGGCTACACCTTC.

J is TRBJ1-4 and V is TRBV11-3; D ambiguous. The germline gives CDR1 SGHNT, CDR2 YENEEA. V was pared by 3 bases and J by 6 bases, with 11 bases between. CDR3 length: 14 residues. The CDR3: CASSFGREDEKLFF. The CDR3 nucleotides are TGTGCCAGCAGCTTTGGACGGGAAGATGAAAAACTGTTTTTT.

The gene calls are TRBV6-6 and TRBJ2-7; D may be TRBD1 or TRBD2 (6 bases each). From germline, CDR1 is MNHNY and CDR2 SVGAGI (reference sequence). Trimming pared 7 bases from V and 2 bases from J, leaving 15 bases between. The CDR3 runs to 14 residues. CDR3 region: CASTWGAGTYEQYF. The CDR3 region has the DNA TGTGCCAGCACCTGGGGGGCAGGGACCTACGAGCAGTACTTC.

Only a few counts were recorded for this clone. V is TRBV7-8 and J is TRBJ1-1; D gene unclear. The CDR3 spans 14 residues. V shed 3 bases and J shed 3 bases, with 11 bases lying between them. Germline CDR1 and CDR2: SGHVS and FQNEAQ. CDR3 residues: CASSFRSRYTEAFF. CDR3 sequence (DNA): TGTGCCAGCAGCTTTCGTAGTAGGTACACTGAAGCTTTCTTT.

This clone was seen a few times. The gene calls are TRBV27 and TRBJ2-7; 8 bases map to TRBD2. The CDR3 consists of 13 residues. Germline V gene lookup returns CDR1 MNHEY and CDR2 SMNVEV (reference sequence). V shed 5 bases, J shed 2 bases, and the junction held 2 bases outside the gene matches. CDR3 nucleotide sequence: TGTGCCAGCAGTCGGGGACTAGCCTACGAGCAGTACTTC. Protein product: CASSRGLAYEQYF.

J is TRBJ1-2 and V is TRBV7-9, with D perhaps matching TRBD1 (6 bases). The V and J ends lost 0 bases and 5 bases respectively, with 16 bases between them. This CDR3 spans 16 amino acids. Germline-derived CDR1 and CDR2 are SEHNR and FQNEAQ (reference sequence). The CDR3 coding sequence is TGTGCCAGCAGCTTAGCAGCCGGGGGGCGGCTATATGGCTACACCTTC. Protein sequence: CASSLAAGGRLYGYTF.